This section outlines one TCR beta chain sequence together with its context. Its antigen is currently unknown. Libraries were prepared by immunoSEQ multiplex PCR; TCRdb keeps only in-frame clonotypes and omits some of them. The repertoire has approximately 69,000 clones, less than 90% of them found once; the top ten carry 6% to 9.5%. Germline assignment: CDR1 KGHSH and CDR2 LQKENI. Trimming pared 1 base from V and 10 bases from J, leaving 17 bases between. The CDR3 consists of 16 residues. This specimen comes from a study of OX40 agonist ivuxolimab in advanced cancers. Overall study context: A history of anti-PD-1, anti-PD-L1 or anti-CTLA-4 therapy was acceptable, and over 35% had some.

Overall study results and limits: Averaged across samples, CD8+ T cells carried more expanded clones than CD4+ did. Both CD4+ and CD8+ T cell populations in blood had undergone clonal expansion by week 6 at 0.1 to 3.0 mg/kg. Expanded peripheral T cell antigen specificity was not determined.

Sequenced material: CD4+ or CD8+ T cells sorted from blood, taken in a trial of the OX40 agonist ivuxolimab. The receptor comes from an adult with an advanced solid tumor such as melanoma, head and neck, liver or kidney cancer. J is TRBJ1-6 and V is TRBV18; D possibly corresponds to TRBD1 (6 bases). The CDR3 DNA reads as TGTGCCAGCTCACCACGTAGAGGGGACATACCCTCACCCCTCCACTTT. It yields the protein CASSPRRGDIPSPLHF.